The 9 T cell receptor beta chains presented below share a single source sample, sequenced in a study of monozygotic twins with cystic fibrosis (dated by TCRdb to the early 2020s). The library was generated by the immunoSEQ multiplex PCR assay. TCRdb holds this immuneACCESS table with in-frame rearrangements only. Some clones are missing; in checked studies, unresolved V genes explain under half, and the rest has no known cause. The sample has about 16,000 clones on record, approximately 96% of them singletons. Approximately 0.62% of the sample lies in the top ten. Sequencing was performed on blood. The receptors were gathered from a girl aged 2 to 9 with cystic fibrosis.

This chain joins TRBV28 and TRBJ1-1; 9 nucleotides match TRBD1. This CDR3 has 14 residues. The V gene's germline CDR1 is MDHEN and CDR2 SYDVKM. With 0 bases clipped from V and 4 bases from J, the junction kept 0 bases outside the gene matches. DNA for the CDR3: TGTGCCAGCAGTTTATGGACAGGGGGCACTGAAGCTTTCTTT. Amino acids: CASSLWTGGTEAFF.

This chain uses TRBV12-5 with TRBJ1-1, with 7 bases fitting TRBD1. The J segment lost 0 bases and the V segment lost 6 bases, leaving 7 bases of the junction unmatched. Germline CDR1 and CDR2: LGHNT and FRNRAP. The CDR3 covers 15 residues. CDR3 in amino acids: CASGRQGVMNTEAFF. The CDR3, as DNA: TGTGCTAGTGGGCGCCAGGGGGTGATGAACACTGAAGCTTTCTTT.

V usage is TRBV2 and J usage is TRBJ2-3; possibly TRBD1 for D (5 bases). The CDR3 loop spans 15 amino acids. The germline V gene has CDR1 SNHLY and CDR2 FYNNEI. V was clipped by 3 bases and J by 3 bases, with 13 bases between them. For the CDR3, the DNA is TGTGCCAGCAGTGAGTTTGGCAGGGTGACAGATACGCAGTATTTT. It yields the protein CASSEFGRVTDTQYF.

The chain carries TRBV4-3 and TRBJ2-6, with D perhaps TRBD1 (6 bases). Trimming removed 1 base from V and 2 bases from J, with 9 bases in between. CDR3 length equals 16 residues. Germline CDR1 is LGHNA and CDR2 is YSLEER. The CDR3 DNA follows: TGCGCCAGCAGCCAAGCCTCAGGGGCTGGGGCCAACGTCCTGACTTTC. Translation gives CASSQASGAGANVLTF.

V gene TRBV7-9 combines with J gene TRBJ2-5; no reliable D call. The CDR3 runs 15 residues. V was shortened by 0 bases and J by 7 bases, with 15 bases between the two germline ends. Germline V gene data show CDR1 as SEHNR and CDR2 as FQNEAQ (reference sequence). This CDR3 is CASSLAAGEGVTQYF. The CDR3 coding sequence is TGTGCCAGCAGCTTAGCGGCCGGTGAAGGTGTGACCCAGTACTTC.

The rearrangement links TRBV7-9 to TRBJ1-1; D not certain. Germline V CDR1 and CDR2: SEHNR, FQNEAQ (reference sequence). The CDR3 length is 13 residues. With 0 bases removed from V and 3 bases from J, the gap between germline ends came to 5 bases. This CDR3 reads CASSLAADTEAFF. The CDR3 nucleotides read TGTGCCAGCAGCTTAGCAGCTGACACTGAAGCTTTCTTT.

V is TRBV7-2 and J is TRBJ2-3; D ambiguous. Trimming stripped 4 bases from V and 2 bases from J, with 10 bases between. The CDR3 runs 14 residues. CDR1 is SGHTA and CDR2 is FQGNSA in the germline V gene. CDR3 DNA sequence: TGTGCCAGCAGCTCTAGAGCTGACACAGATACGCAGTATTTT. Translation: CASSSRADTDTQYF.

The rearrangement links TRBV5-8 to TRBJ1-2; weak D call: TRBD1 (5 bases). V lost 4 bases to trimming and J lost 11 bases, with 18 bases between them. The CDR3 totals 13 residues. CDR1 is SGHTS and CDR2 is YDEGEE in the germline V gene. CDR3: CASSRYRGVLYTF. DNA for the CDR3: TGTGCCAGCAGCCGATACCGGGGCGTACTTTACACCTTC. The variable domain in full, completed from reference TRBV5-8 and TRBJ1-2, reads EAGVTQSPTHLIKTRGQQATLRCSPISGHTSVYWYQQALGLGLQFLLWYDEGEERNRGNFPPRFSGRQFPNYSSELNVNALELEDSALYLCASSRYRGVLYTFGSGTRLTVV.

This chain joins TRBV10-1 and TRBJ2-3, with D perhaps TRBD1 or TRBD2 (5 bases each). The V gene lost 3 bases and the J gene lost 3 bases, with 10 bases spanning the gap. In germline, CDR1 is WNHNN, CDR2 SYGVQD (reference sequence). The CDR3 sequence is 14 residues long. In DNA, the CDR3 is TGCGCCAGCAGTGAAATCGGGGCAACAGATACGCAGTATTTT. Translation gives CASSEIGATDTQYF.